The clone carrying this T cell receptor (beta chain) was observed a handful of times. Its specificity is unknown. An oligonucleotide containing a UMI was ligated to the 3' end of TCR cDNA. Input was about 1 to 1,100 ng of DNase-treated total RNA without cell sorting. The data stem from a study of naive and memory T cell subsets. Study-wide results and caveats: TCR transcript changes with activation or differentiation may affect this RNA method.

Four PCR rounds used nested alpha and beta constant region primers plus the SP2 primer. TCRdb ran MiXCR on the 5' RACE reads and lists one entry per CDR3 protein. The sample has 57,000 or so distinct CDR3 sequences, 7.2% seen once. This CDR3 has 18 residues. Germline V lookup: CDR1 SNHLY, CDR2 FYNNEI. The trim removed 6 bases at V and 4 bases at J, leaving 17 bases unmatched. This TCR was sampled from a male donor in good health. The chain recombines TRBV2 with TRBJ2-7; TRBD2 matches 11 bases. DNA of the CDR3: TGTGCCAGCAGGTCCCGAGAAGGACTAGCGGGTGTTCAGTACGAGCAGTACTTC. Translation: CASRSREGLAGVQYEQYF.